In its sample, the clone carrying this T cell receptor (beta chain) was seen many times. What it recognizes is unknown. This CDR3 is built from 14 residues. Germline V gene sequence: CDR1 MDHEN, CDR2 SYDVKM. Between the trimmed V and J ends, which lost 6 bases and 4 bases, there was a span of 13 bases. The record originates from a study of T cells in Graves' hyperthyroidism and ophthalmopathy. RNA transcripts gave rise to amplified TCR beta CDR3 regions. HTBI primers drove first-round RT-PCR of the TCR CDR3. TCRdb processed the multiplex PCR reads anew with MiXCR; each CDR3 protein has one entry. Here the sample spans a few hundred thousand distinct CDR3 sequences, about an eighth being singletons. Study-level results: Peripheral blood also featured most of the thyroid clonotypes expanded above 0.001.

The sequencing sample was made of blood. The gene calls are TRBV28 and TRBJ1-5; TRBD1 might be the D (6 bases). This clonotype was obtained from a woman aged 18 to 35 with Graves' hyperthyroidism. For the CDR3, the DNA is TGTGCCAGCAGAGACACAGGGCTTAATCAGCCCCAGCATTTT. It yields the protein CASRDTGLNQPQHF.